Here is one T cell receptor (beta chain) with its context. This entry belongs to a study of control samples from healthy donors and cancer patients. The protocol was immunoSEQ multiplex PCR, while the TCRdb copy is restricted to in-frame clones and leaves out a portion. In the table there are about 160,000 clones, 94% of which are singletons. The source of this sequence is a man in his sixties with colorectal cancer. The sequenced sample consisted of PBMCs.

CDR3 in DNA: TGTGCCAGCAGCCCTCTTGGCAGGTCTTCCGGGGAGCTGTTTTTT. It translates to CASSPLGRSSGELFF. This rearrangement joins TRBV14 to TRBJ2-2, with unresolved D. Germline CDR1 SGHDN, CDR2 FVKESK. The ends were cut back, 4 bases at V and 6 bases at J, with 15 bases in the middle. The CDR3 loop spans 15 amino acids.